This TCR beta chain was found in a study of identical twins. With template switching, a universal primer site was added, and the cDNA carried unique molecular identifiers. Via MiXCR, TCRdb re-called the 5' RACE reads, giving one row per CDR3 protein. The data hold approximately 690,000 distinct CDR3 sequences, with around 6.1% observed a single time. The CDR3 totals 13 residues. Trimming took off 9 bases at V and 2 bases at J, with 10 bases between the two ends. Germline V gene data show CDR1 as MGHDK and CDR2 as SYGVNS. Healthy Caucasians were all of the donors. This clonotype was seen repeatedly, ten times or more.

The sequence came from a man aged 18-30 years in good health. The sample comprised naive T cells sorted from blood. V gene TRBV25-1 combines with J gene TRBJ1-4, with D possibly matching TRBD1 (5 bases). CDR3 bases: TGTGCCAGTAAAGGGGCGACTAATGAAAAACTGTTTTTT. Amino acids: CASKGATNEKLFF.